This TCR beta chain came from a study of OX40 agonist ivuxolimab in advanced cancers. CDR3 size: 14 residues. Trimming took 6 bases from V and 4 from J, leaving 14 bases between them. Germline CDR1 is SGHKS and CDR2 is YYEKEE (reference sequence). With respect to this clone: Its antigen is unknown.

Sequenced by immunoSEQ multiplex PCR; TCRdb stores in-frame clones only, minus some. Here the sample spans 40,000 to 60,000 clones, more than 65% being singletons. Overall study results and limits: There was clonal expansion of CD4+ and CD8+ blood T cells by week 6 at 0.1 to 3.0 mg/kg.

The receptor was derived from an adult with an advanced solid tumor such as melanoma, head and neck, liver or kidney cancer. The chain links TRBV5-5 to TRBJ1-5, with D possibly matching TRBD1 (5 bases). The sequences come from CD4+ or CD8+ T cells sorted from blood, collected in a trial of the OX40 agonist ivuxolimab. The CDR3 DNA sequence: TGTGCCAGCACCGTTCGGGGGGGAAATCAGCCCCAGCATTTT. This codes for CASTVRGGNQPQHF.